One sample yielded the 13 T cell receptor beta chains listed below, sequenced in a study of T cell clonality in common variable immunodeficiency. Study-level findings and limits: In common variable immunodeficiency, TCR beta chains reportedly carried fewer deletions and N-nucleotide insertions.

TCRdb's copy holds only in-frame clones and misses some; the assay was immunoSEQ multiplex PCR. The sample has fewer than 30,000 clones, none seen only once. Their cognate antigens are unknown. The sequencing input was peripheral blood mononuclear cells. These receptors all come from a human donor with common variable immunodeficiency.

This clone was seen many times. The DNA ends 3 residues before the CDR3 does, and the rest of the CDR3 is filled in from the germline J gene. J is TRBJ1-5 and V is TRBV20-1; D is unresolved. CDR1 DFQATT and CDR2 SNEGSKA come from the germline V gene (reference sequence). The germline V and J ends were trimmed by 0 bases and 4 bases, with 10 bases remaining between them. This CDR3 is built from 14 residues. The CDR3 bases that were read are TGCAGTGCTAGAGATCCCACAGCTAATCAGCCC. Its protein is CSARDPTANQP. The full CDR3 reads CSARDPTANQPQHF.

This clone came up a few times. The read ends 3 residues before the CDR3 terminus; that terminus is restored from the germline J gene. This chain joins TRBV7-9 and TRBJ2-5; 7 nucleotides align to TRBD1. Trimming removed 1 base from V and 2 bases from J; junction bases left unmatched: 1. Germline V gene data show CDR1 as SEHNR and CDR2 as FQNEAQ (reference sequence). This CDR3 has 14 amino acids. The CDR3 sequence is CASSLGQGQETQYF. The sequenced part of the CDR3 DNA is TGTGCCAGCAGCTTAGGACAGGGACAAGAGACC.

Many counts were recorded for this clone. The CDR3 extends 3 residues past the end of the read, so its final part is completed from the germline J gene. The chain recombines TRBV5-5 with TRBJ1-2, with TRBD1 identical over 9 bases. CDR3 length: 13 amino acids. Per germline, CDR1 SGHKS and CDR2 YYEKEE (reference sequence). The junction had 3 bases not matched to a gene; V was cut back by 4 bases and J by 5 bases. CDR3 region: CASSRTGDYGYTF. Incomplete CDR3 DNA: TGTGCCAGCAGCCGGACAGGGGATTATGGC.

This clone was counted ten times or more. The read halts 3 residues ahead of the CDR3 end, with the missing end drawn from the germline J gene. The V and J genes are TRBV7-2 and TRBJ1-2; D uncertain. Trimming pared 1 base from V and 6 bases from J, leaving 9 bases between. CDR1 SGHTA and CDR2 FQGNSA come from the germline V gene. The CDR3 contains 13 residues. The CDR3 bases that were read are TGTGCCAGCAGCTTAGTTGAGCTAAATGGC. Protein: CASSLVELNG. The CDR3 as a whole reads CASSLVELNGYTF.

This clone showed up just a few times. Partial CDR3 DNA: TGTGCCAGCAGCCGGGACACCTCTAGAGGC. Amino acids: CASSRDTSRG. The CDR3, in full, reads CASSRDTSRGYTF. The rearrangement links TRBV7-2 to TRBJ1-2; TRBD1 might be the D (6 bases). The read terminates 3 residues before the CDR3 end, so the remaining end is supplied by the germline J gene. The CDR3 runs to 13 residues. The V gene's germline CDR1 is SGHTA and CDR2 FQGNSA. Full variable domain (remainder filled in from reference TRBV7-2 and TRBJ1-2): GAGVSQSPSNKVTEKGKDVELRCDPISGHTALYWYRQSLGQGLEFLIYFQGNSAPDKSGLPSDRFSAERTGGSVSTLTIQRTQQEDSAVYLCASSRDTSRGYTFGSGTRLTVV.

This clone was counted ten times or more. Read sequence stops 3 residues before the CDR3 end, and the germline J gene provides the missing end. The chain uses TRBV12-3 or TRBV12-4 and TRBJ2-7; TRBD1 matches 10 bases. This CDR3 has 15 residues. V trimming: 7 bases; J trimming: 1 base; junction bases outside the gene matches: 7. The covered CDR3 bases are TGTGCCAGCACTCCGACAGGGGGCGCTTCCTACGAG. Translation gives CASTPTGGASYE. The whole CDR3 protein is CASTPTGGASYEQYF.

In regard to this clone: The read finishes 3 residues shy of the CDR3 end, and the germline J gene is used to complete it. The V gene is TRBV20-1, the J gene TRBJ1-6; TRBD1 is a possible D gene (5 bases). V lost 4 bases, J lost 5 bases, and 18 bases lay in between. This CDR3 comprises 16 residues. Germline values: CDR1 DFQATT, CDR2 SNEGSKA (reference sequence). CDR3 loop: CSAIPLAGGDNSPLHF. The sequenced part of the CDR3 DNA is TGCAGTGCTATTCCCCTCGCCGGAGGGGATAATTCACCC.

This clone was observed a handful of times. The read finishes 3 residues shy of the CDR3 end, and the germline J gene is used to complete it. V and J are TRBV7-9 and TRBJ1-1; unclear D gene. CDR1 is SEHNR, CDR2 FQNEAQ, per germline (reference sequence). This CDR3 contains 13 residues. CDR3 protein: CASSLLAAEKAFF. CDR3 bases read: TGTGCCAGCAGCTTATTGGCCGCTGAAAAA.

A few counts support this clone. Sequencing ends 3 residues short of the CDR3 end; the germline J gene provides the rest. V and J are TRBV2 and TRBJ2-2; D remains ambiguous. This CDR3 has 15 residues. From germline, CDR1 is SNHLY and CDR2 FYNNEI. Trimming removed 6 bases from V and 1 base from J, with 12 bases in between. Partial CDR3 DNA: TGTGCCAGCAGCCCCCAGGCACTGAACACCGGGGAG. This gives the protein CASSPQALNTGE. The entire CDR3 reads CASSPQALNTGELFF. The full variable domain, its missing parts supplied by reference TRBV2 and TRBJ2-2, is EPEVTQTPSHQVTQMGQEVILRCVPISNHLYFYWYRQILGQKVEFLVSFYNNEISEKSEIFDDQFSVERPDGSNFTLKIRSTKLEDSAMYFCASSPQALNTGELFFGEGSRLTVL.

This clone occurred a few times. Read coverage stops 3 residues before the CDR3 terminus; the germline J gene supplies the remainder. This chain uses TRBV7-2 with TRBJ1-2; 10 nucleotides match TRBD1. CDR1 and CDR2 from the germline V gene are SGHTA and FQGNSA. The CDR3 consists of 14 residues. The covered CDR3 bases are TGTGCCAGCAGTCCGGGACAGGGGATCTACGGC. Amino acids: CASSPGQGIYG. The entire CDR3 is CASSPGQGIYGYTF.

In this sample, this clone turned up a few times. Incomplete CDR3 DNA: TGTGCCAGCAGCTTTGGGGAGGGGGCGCCATACGAG. Its translation is CASSFGEGAPYE. The entire CDR3 sequence reads CASSFGEGAPYEQYF. This chain connects TRBV7-2 to TRBJ2-7; D assignment may be TRBD1 or TRBD2 (7 bases each). The read ends 3 residues before the CDR3 terminus; that terminus is restored from the germline J gene. The CDR3 loop spans 15 amino acids. V lost 3 bases to trimming and J lost 4 bases, with 16 bases between them. Germline V CDR1 and CDR2: SGHTA, FQGNSA.

In regard to this clone: The CDR3 is cut off 3 residues early in the read; its end comes from the germline J gene. The rearrangement links TRBV18 to TRBJ2-6; no reliable D call. V lost 3 bases and J 0 bases, leaving 6 bases between the germline ends. Germline assignment: CDR1 KGHSH and CDR2 LQKENI. CDR3 length: 15 amino acids. The DNA read from the CDR3 is TGTGCCAGCTCACCCGCTAGCTCTGGGGCCAACGTC. It encodes CASSPASSGANV. The full CDR3 protein reads CASSPASSGANVLTF.

Notes on this clone: The read gets to within 3 residues of the CDR3 end, and the germline J gene fills in the rest. The chain joins TRBV19 to TRBJ1-1; tentatively, D is TRBD1 (6 bases). This CDR3 is built from 16 residues. CDR1 is LNHDA, CDR2 SQIVND, per germline (reference sequence). The V and J ends lost 3 bases and 0 bases respectively, with 14 bases between them. CDR3 protein: CASSIAGATMNTEAFF. Partial CDR3 DNA: TGTGCCAGTAGTATTGCGGGGGCGACCATGAACACTGAA.